Listed below are T cell receptor beta chains from one sample, sequenced in a study of blood T cell repertoires in COVID-19. Sequencing used immunoSEQ multiplex PCR; TCRdb keeps in-frame clones, though not all of them. The sample has about 200,000 clones; about 85% are singletons. Sample: peripheral blood. These receptors all stem from a woman of 80 years or more with acute or convalescent COVID-19. CDR3s include the opening cysteine and the closing phenylalanine or tryptophan. The order of the fields is clone size, V gene, D gene, J gene, CDR3 DNA, CDR3 protein. The D gene is left open where the match is weak. Some rows have no size entry. The others give once, few or many, or a class for an expanded clone.

-	TRBV28	TRBD1	TRBJ2-2	TGTGCCAGCAGTCTGGGACAGCACGGTTTCACCGGGGAGCTGTTTTTT	CASSLGQHGFTGELFF
-	TRBV5-1	-	TRBJ2-1	TGCGCCAGCATCTGGGGGGAATCGAGCTCCTACAATGAGCAGTTCTTC	CASIWGESSSYNEQFF
few	TRBV5-1	TRBD1	TRBJ2-5	TGCGCCAGCAGGGAGTGGGACAGGGGAGGAGAGACCCAGTACTTC	CASREWDRGGETQYF
-	TRBV29-1	TRBD1	TRBJ1-1	TGCAGCGTCGGACAGGGGAACACTGAAGCTTTCTTT	CSVGQGNTEAFF
-	TRBV28	-	TRBJ1-5	TGTGCCAGCAGACCGATGGGGGGAGAGAGCAATCAGCCCCAGCATTTT	CASRPMGGESNQPQHF
-	TRBV18	-	TRBJ2-3	TGTGCCAGCTCACCTCTTAGCGGCAGCACAGATACGCAGTATTTT	CASSPLSGSTDTQYF
-	TRBV6-5	TRBD2	TRBJ2-1	TGTGCCAGCAGTCTCAGCGGGGGGTACAATGAGCAGTTCTTC	CASSLSGGYNEQFF
once	TRBV19	TRBD2	TRBJ2-5	TGTGCCAGTAGTCAAGCGGGAGTTTCCACAGAGACCCAGTACTTC	CASSQAGVSTETQYF
-	TRBV6-5	-	TRBJ1-2	TGTGCCAGCAGGATCTATACAGATACGGATGGCTACACCTTC	CASRIYTDTDGYTF
-	TRBV9	-	TRBJ2-1	TGTGCCAGCAGCGTAGATGAGGGGGTGAATGAGCAGTTCTTC	CASSVDEGVNEQFF
-	TRBV18	-	TRBJ1-1	TGTGCCAGCTCACCTGCCGACAGAGGAGCTTTCTTT	CASSPADRGAFF
-	TRBV7-8	-	TRBJ2-1	TGTGCCAGCAGCTCTAGACAGGCGAGCTCCTACAATGAGCAGTTCTTC	CASSSRQASSYNEQFF
-	TRBV5-6	-	TRBJ2-6	TGTGCCAGCAGCTGGGGGACAGGGGCCAACGTCCTGACTTTC	CASSWGTGANVLTF
-	TRBV18	-	TRBJ1-3	TGTGCCAGCTCACCACCTAACGCGGTCAGCGCACCCTCTGGAAACACCATATATTTT	CASSPPNAVSAPSGNTIYF
few	TRBV7-2	TRBD1	TRBJ1-3	TGTGCCAGCAGCTTATTCCCATGGATACAGGGGGGGGGAAACACCATATATTTT	CASSLFPWIQGGGNTIYF
-	TRBV25-1	-	TRBJ2-5	TGTGCCAGCAGGATACTTGAGACCCAGTACTTC	CASRILETQYF
-	TRBV18	TRBD2	TRBJ2-1	TGTGCCAGCTCTAGCGGGGGGGCCTACAATGAGCAGTTCTTC	CASSSGGAYNEQFF
-	TRBV4-2	-	TRBJ2-1	TGTGCCAGCAGCCAAGCGCAGGGGGGCTCCTACAATGAGCAGTTCTTC	CASSQAQGGSYNEQFF
once	TRBV30	-	TRBJ2-1	TGTGCCTGGAGGGCCCCGGGACTGCACTACAATGAGCAGTTCTTC	CAWRAPGLHYNEQFF
-	TRBV28	TRBD1	TRBJ2-1	TGTGCCAGCAGTTACTCCTCAGGGGGCTTAGGCAATGAGCAGTTCTTC	CASSYSSGGLGNEQFF
-	TRBV27	-	TRBJ2-6	TGTGCCAGCAGCCCGGACTCCGGGGCCAACGTCCTGACTTTC	CASSPDSGANVLTF
-	TRBV11-2	-	TRBJ2-3	TGTGCCAGCAGCCTAGTGCCAGCTAGAGATACGCAGTATTTT	CASSLVPARDTQYF
-	TRBV6-4	TRBD1	TRBJ1-6	TGTGCCAGCAGTGCCGAACAGGGGGCTAATTCACCCCTCCACTTT	CASSAEQGANSPLHF
-	TRBV6-5	-	TRBJ1-1	TGTGCCCTGTTACGCGGCGACAGGAACACTGAAGCTTTCTTT	CALLRGDRNTEAFF
-	TRBV10-1	TRBD1	TRBJ1-4	TGCGCCAGCAGTCGAGGACAGGGGGAAAAACTGTTTTTT	CASSRGQGEKLFF
-	TRBV10-3	TRBD1	TRBJ1-1	TGTGCCATCAGAGGGGAGACAGGGGGGAACACTGAAGCTTTCTTT	CAIRGETGGNTEAFF
-	TRBV11-1	-	TRBJ2-7	TGTGCCAGCAGCCCCGACAAGACCGGACACTCCGAGCAGTACTTC	CASSPDKTGHSEQYF
-	TRBV2	-	TRBJ2-7	TGTGCCAGCAGTGTCATTGAGCAGTACTTC	CASSVIEQYF
-	TRBV5-1	TRBD2	TRBJ2-1	TGCGCCAGCAGTCTAGCGGGGGGACTTTACAATGAGCAGTTCTTC	CASSLAGGLYNEQFF
-	TRBV2	-	TRBJ1-2	TGTGCCAGCAGTGAAGGCACAGGGCCAGGCGGCTACACCTTC	CASSEGTGPGGYTF
-	TRBV2	TRBD2	TRBJ2-1	TGTGCCAGCAGCCCCCTAGCGGGGGCGGGCAATGAGCAGTTCTTC	CASSPLAGAGNEQFF
few	TRBV6-5	-	TRBJ1-4	TGTGCCAGCAGTTTGACGACGGGGAACCGTAATGAAAAACTGTTTTTT	CASSLTTGNRNEKLFF